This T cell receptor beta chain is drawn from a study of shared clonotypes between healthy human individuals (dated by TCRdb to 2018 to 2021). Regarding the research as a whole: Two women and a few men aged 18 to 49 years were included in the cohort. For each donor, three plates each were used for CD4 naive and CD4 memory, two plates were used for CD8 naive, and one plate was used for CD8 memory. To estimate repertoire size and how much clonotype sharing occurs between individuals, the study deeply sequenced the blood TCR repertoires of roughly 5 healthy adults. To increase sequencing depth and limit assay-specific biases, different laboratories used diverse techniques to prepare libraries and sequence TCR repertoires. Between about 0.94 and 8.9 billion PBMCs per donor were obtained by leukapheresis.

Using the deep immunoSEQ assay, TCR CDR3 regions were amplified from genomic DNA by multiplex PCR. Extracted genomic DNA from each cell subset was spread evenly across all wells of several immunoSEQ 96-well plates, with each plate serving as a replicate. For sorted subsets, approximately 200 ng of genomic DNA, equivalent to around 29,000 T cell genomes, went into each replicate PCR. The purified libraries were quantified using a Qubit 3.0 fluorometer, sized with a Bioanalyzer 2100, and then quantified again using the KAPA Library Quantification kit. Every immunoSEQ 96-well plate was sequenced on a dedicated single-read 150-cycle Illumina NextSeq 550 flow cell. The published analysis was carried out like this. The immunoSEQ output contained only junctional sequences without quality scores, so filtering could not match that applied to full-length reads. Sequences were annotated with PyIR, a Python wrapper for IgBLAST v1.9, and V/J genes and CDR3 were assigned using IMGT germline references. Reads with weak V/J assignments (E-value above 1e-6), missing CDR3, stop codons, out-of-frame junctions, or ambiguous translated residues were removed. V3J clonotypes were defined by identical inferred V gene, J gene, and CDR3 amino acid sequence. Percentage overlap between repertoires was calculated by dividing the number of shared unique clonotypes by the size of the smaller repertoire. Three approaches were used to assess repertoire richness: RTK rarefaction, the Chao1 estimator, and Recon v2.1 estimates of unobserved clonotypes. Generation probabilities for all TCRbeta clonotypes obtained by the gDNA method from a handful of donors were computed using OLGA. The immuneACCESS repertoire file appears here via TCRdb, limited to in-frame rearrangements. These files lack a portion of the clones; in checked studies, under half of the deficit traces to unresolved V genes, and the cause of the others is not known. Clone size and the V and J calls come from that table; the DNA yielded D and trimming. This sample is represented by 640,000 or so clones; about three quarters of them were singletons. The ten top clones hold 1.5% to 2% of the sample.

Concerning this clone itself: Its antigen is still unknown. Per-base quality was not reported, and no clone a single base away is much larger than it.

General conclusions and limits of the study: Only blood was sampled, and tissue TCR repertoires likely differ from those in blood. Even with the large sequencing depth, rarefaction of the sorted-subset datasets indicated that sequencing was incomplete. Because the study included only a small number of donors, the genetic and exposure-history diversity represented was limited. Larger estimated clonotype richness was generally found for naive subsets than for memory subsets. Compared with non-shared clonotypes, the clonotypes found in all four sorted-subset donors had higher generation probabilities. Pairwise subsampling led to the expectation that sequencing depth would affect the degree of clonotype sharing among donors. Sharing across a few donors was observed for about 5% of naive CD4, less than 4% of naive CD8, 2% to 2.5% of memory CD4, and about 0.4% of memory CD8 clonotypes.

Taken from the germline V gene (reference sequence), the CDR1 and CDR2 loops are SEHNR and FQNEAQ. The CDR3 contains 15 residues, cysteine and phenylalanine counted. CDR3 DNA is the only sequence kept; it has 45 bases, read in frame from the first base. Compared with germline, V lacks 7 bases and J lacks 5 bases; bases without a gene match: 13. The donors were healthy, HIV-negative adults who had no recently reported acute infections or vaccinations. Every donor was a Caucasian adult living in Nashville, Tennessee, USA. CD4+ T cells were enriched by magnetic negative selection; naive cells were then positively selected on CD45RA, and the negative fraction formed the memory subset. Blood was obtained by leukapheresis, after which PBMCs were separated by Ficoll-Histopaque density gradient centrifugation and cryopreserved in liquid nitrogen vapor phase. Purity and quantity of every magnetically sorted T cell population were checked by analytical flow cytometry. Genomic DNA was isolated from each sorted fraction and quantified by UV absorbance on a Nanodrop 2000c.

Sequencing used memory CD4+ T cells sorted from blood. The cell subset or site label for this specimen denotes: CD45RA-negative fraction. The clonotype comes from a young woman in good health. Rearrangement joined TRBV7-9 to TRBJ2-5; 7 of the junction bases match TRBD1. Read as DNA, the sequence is TGTGCCAGCAACCGGCGACAGGGTCATGGGGAGACCCAGTACTTC. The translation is CASNRRQGHGETQYF.